This T cell receptor beta chain emerged from a study of T cell responses to AZD1222 COVID-19 vaccine. Generated by immunoSEQ multiplex PCR, the TCRdb table keeps only in-frame clones and is missing some. The table lists under 130,000 clones, about 90% of them singletons. The V end was cut by 6 bases, the J end by 4 bases, with 15 bases between. Germline V gene sequence: CDR1 MNHEY, CDR2 SMNVEV (reference sequence). The CDR3 is made up of 14 amino acids. This clone was observed a few times. Sequenced material: peripheral blood, taken on day 0 of AZD1222 vaccination. This TCR came from an adult in good health. This chain uses TRBV27 with TRBJ1-2, with D unclear. The CDR3 loop reads CASRAVTRGYGYTF. CDR3 bases: TGTGCCAGCAGAGCAGTGACACGGGGCTATGGCTACACCTTC.